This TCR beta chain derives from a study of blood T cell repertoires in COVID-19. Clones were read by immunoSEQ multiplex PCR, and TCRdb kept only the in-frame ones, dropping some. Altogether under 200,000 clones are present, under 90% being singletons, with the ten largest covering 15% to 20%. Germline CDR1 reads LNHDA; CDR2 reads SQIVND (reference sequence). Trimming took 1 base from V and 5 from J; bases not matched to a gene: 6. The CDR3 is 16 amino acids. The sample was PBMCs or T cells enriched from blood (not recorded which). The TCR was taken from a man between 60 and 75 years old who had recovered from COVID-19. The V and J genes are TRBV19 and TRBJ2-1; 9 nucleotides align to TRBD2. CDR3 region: CASSIVASGDNNEQFF. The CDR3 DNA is TGTGCCAGTAGTATAGTCGCTAGCGGGGATAACAATGAGCAGTTCTTC. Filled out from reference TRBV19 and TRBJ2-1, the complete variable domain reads DGGITQSPKYLFRKEGQNVTLSCEQNLNHDAMYWYRQDPGQGLRLIYYSQIVNDFQKGDIAEGYSVSREKKESFPLTVTSAQKNPTAFYLCASSIVASGDNNEQFFGPGTRLTVL.